The next 11 T cell receptor beta chains were all read from a single sample in a study of early stage breast cancer tumors (TCRdb year 2017). Library construction relied on the immunoSEQ multiplex PCR assay. The table was pulled from immuneACCESS by TCRdb, which kept in-frame rearrangements only. Such tables lose some clones; where checked, under half of the loss comes from unresolved V genes, and the rest has no known cause. The sample includes about 36,000 clones, with over 70% observed a single time. The ten largest clones represent over 6% of the sample. The specimen was blood. The receptor source for this set is a person between 55 and 69 years old with breast cancer.

This clone turned up a few times. The rearrangement uses TRBV7-2 and TRBJ1-5; 7 bases fit TRBD1. The J segment lost 2 bases and the V segment lost 5 bases, leaving 6 bases of the junction unmatched. Germline V CDR1 and CDR2: SGHTA, FQGNSA. The CDR3 has 15 residues. The CDR3 loop is CASSQGGVGNQPQHF. The CDR3 DNA follows: TGTGCCAGCAGCCAGGGGGGGGTGGGCAATCAGCCCCAGCATTTT.

This clone was seen a handful of times. The chain has TRBV5-1 and TRBJ1-1, with TRBD1 as a possible D gene (6 bases). CDR3 length equals 15 residues. Germline V gives CDR1 SGHRS, CDR2 YFSETQ. With 0 bases removed from V and 2 bases from J, the gap between germline ends came to 11 bases. CDR3: CASSLGQAVNTEAFF. The DNA for the CDR3 is TGCGCCAGCAGCTTGGGACAGGCGGTTAACACTGAAGCTTTCTTT. The full variable domain, completed using reference TRBV5-1 and TRBJ1-1, is KAGVTQTPRYLIKTRGQQVTLSCSPISGHRSVSWYQQTPGQGLQFLFEYFSETQRNKGNFPGRFSGRQFSNSRSEMNVSTLELGDSALYLCASSLGQAVNTEAFFGQGTRLTVV.

This chain uses TRBV2 with TRBJ2-1; D ambiguous. Trimming took 7 bases from V and 5 from J, leaving 6 bases between them. Looked up from germline, CDR1 is SNHLY and CDR2 is FYNNEI. This CDR3 is 11 amino acids long. CDR3 residues: CASTRNNEQFF. The CDR3 DNA sequence: TGTGCCAGCACCAGAAACAATGAGCAGTTCTTC.

This chain links TRBV7-8 with TRBJ2-1; D is possibly TRBD2 (6 bases). The V gene's germline CDR1 is SGHVS and CDR2 FQNEAQ. Trimming removed 1 base at V and 14 bases at J, with 12 bases between. CDR3 size: 12 residues. CDR3: CASSLGPGVEFF. In DNA form, the CDR3 reads TGTGCCAGCAGCTTAGGCCCGGGGGTGGAGTTCTTC. Full variable domain (remainder filled in from reference TRBV7-8 and TRBJ2-1): GAGVSQSPRYKVAKRGQDVALRCDPISGHVSLFWYQQALGQGPEFLTYFQNEAQLDKSGLPSDRFFAERPEGSVSTLKIQRTQQEDSAVYLCASSLGPGVEFFGPGTRLTVL.

The genes are TRBV10-3 and TRBJ2-7, with 8 bases aligning to TRBD2. CDR1 is ENHRY, CDR2 SYGVKD, per germline. This CDR3 region has 13 residues. J was trimmed by 6 bases and V by 10 bases; bases with no gene match: 11. The CDR3 nucleotides are TGTGCCACCTGGACTAGCCGAGAGTCCGAGCAGTACTTC. Its translation: CATWTSRESEQYF.

This clone has just a few counts. V is TRBV19 and J is TRBJ1-2; weak D call: TRBD1 (5 bases). CDR1 is LNHDA and CDR2 is SQIVND in the germline V gene (reference sequence). The V and J ends lost 6 bases and 8 bases respectively, with 13 bases between them. This CDR3 is built from 12 residues. Written as DNA, the CDR3 is TGTGCCAGTAGCAAGGGGTTGCGGGGCTACACCTTC. Protein: CASSKGLRGYTF.

Comments on this clone: One junction end does not reproduce the germline sequence, and a read error may be involved. The chain links TRBV20-1 to TRBJ1-2; D is possibly TRBD1 (5 bases). CDR1 is DFQATT, CDR2 SNEGSKA, per germline (reference sequence). The CDR3 has 11 amino acids. DNA of the CDR3: TGCAGTGCTAGGGGCGGGGCTCAACGGGCCTTC. Its protein product is CSARGGAQRAF.

This clone appeared once. This chain connects TRBV5-1 to TRBJ1-2, with D tentatively TRBD1 (5 bases). The CDR3 is made up of 14 amino acids. V lost 0 bases and J lost 2, with 8 bases in between. The V gene's germline CDR1 is SGHRS and CDR2 YFSETQ. CDR3 nucleotides: TGCGCCAGCAGCTTGGACGGGGACAACTATGGCTACACCTTC. Its translation is CASSLDGDNYGYTF.

The chain is built from TRBV27 and TRBJ2-3, with 10 bases matching TRBD2. The CDR3 runs to 16 residues. In germline, CDR1 is MNHEY, CDR2 SMNVEV (reference sequence). J was trimmed by 4 bases and V by 8 bases; bases with no gene match: 12. The CDR3 region is CASGVGGLARPDTQYF. In DNA, the CDR3 is TGTGCCAGCGGGGTTGGGGGACTAGCGCGTCCAGATACGCAGTATTTT.

This clone was counted a few times. The CDR3 DNA is TGTGCCAGCGGACAGGGAGATTCACCCCTCCACTTT. Encoded protein: CASGQGDSPLHF. The V call is TRBV6-5, the J call TRBJ1-6, with 8 bases lining up with TRBD1. CDR1 and CDR2 (germline): MNHEY, SVGAGI. Trimming took 8 bases from V and 8 from J; bases not matched to a gene: 2. The CDR3 has 12 amino acids.

The gene calls are TRBV27 and TRBJ2-1; 9 bases match TRBD2. The germline V gene encodes CDR1 MNHEY and CDR2 SMNVEV (reference sequence). J lost 0 bases, V lost 5 bases, and 5 bases had no gene match. This CDR3 region has 16 residues. The CDR3 spells CASSHSGRGSYNEQFF. CDR3 sequence (DNA): TGTGCCAGCAGTCATAGCGGGAGAGGCTCCTACAATGAGCAGTTCTTC.